What follows describes a single T cell receptor (beta chain). Its specificity is not known. The data were taken from a study of shared clonotypes between healthy human individuals. About the study: Three plates each covered CD4 naive and memory; CD8 naive two, CD8 memory one.

Method: immunoSEQ multiplex PCR; TCRdb's copy keeps in-frame clones and lacks some. Among 2 million to 2.5 million clones listed, approximately 96% were seen once. CD45RA+ naive and CD45RA-negative memory subsets were separated from CD4+ cells. Points from the study as a whole: Naive subsets, compared against memory subsets, generally had larger estimated richness values. Depth was large, yet rarefaction showed that sorted-subset sequencing was incomplete.

The ends were cut back, 8 bases at V and 1 base at J, with 18 bases in the middle. The CDR3 covers 16 residues. The germline V gene encodes CDR1 MNHEY and CDR2 SMNVEV (reference sequence). The sample comprised naive CD4+ T cells sorted from blood. Subset here: CD45RA+ positively selected. The chain uses TRBV27 and TRBJ1-5, with a weak D call TRBD1 (5 bases). The clonotype originates from a man younger than 35 in good health. The CDR3 nucleotides read TGTGCCAGCGGACAACTCATGCTTGGGAGCAATCAGCCCCAGCATTTT. Translation gives CASGQLMLGSNQPQHF.